The 21 T cell receptor beta chains below all came from one sample that was sequenced in a study of CD8 T cells in Susac syndrome. A quantity of roughly 0.5 to 1 ug RNA underwent reverse transcription using random hexamers. Each CDR3 protein is one row after TCRdb ran MiXCR on the immunoSEQ multiplex PCR reads. In the table there are about 280,000 distinct CDR3 sequences, approximately 81% of which are singletons. Input material: CD8+ T cells from PBMCs. The receptors shown here come from a human donor with multiple sclerosis.

This clonotype has a handful of counts. The rearrangement uses TRBV7-1 and TRBJ2-7; 13 bases line up with TRBD2. TRBV7-1 is noted as an ORF with a role that remains uncertain. The CDR3 runs to 18 residues. J lost 6 bases, V lost 5 bases, and 16 bases had no gene match. DNA of the CDR3: TGTGCCAGCAGCGGACTAGCGGGAGTGGTAGGCTCCCTGAGCGAGCAGTACTTC. It is translated as CASSGLAGVVGSLSEQYF.

The rearrangement links TRBV9 to TRBJ1-1; D remains ambiguous. Looked up from germline, CDR1 is SGDLS and CDR2 is YYNGEE. This CDR3 is 14 amino acids long. Trimming took off 3 bases at V and 2 bases at J, with 11 bases between the two ends. The CDR3 sequence: CASSAAGGNTEAFF. The DNA of the CDR3 is TGTGCCAGCAGCGCAGCAGGAGGAAACACTGAAGCTTTCTTT. The variable domain in full, completed from reference TRBV9 and TRBJ1-1, reads DSGVTQTPKHLITATGQRVTLRCSPRSGDLSVYWYQQSLDQGLQFLIQYYNGEERAKGNILERFSAQQFPDLHSELNLSSLELGDSALYFCASSAAGGNTEAFFGQGTRLTVV.

This chain uses TRBV28 with TRBJ2-5, with D perhaps matching TRBD2 (5 bases). This CDR3 spans 16 amino acids. The germline gives CDR1 MDHEN, CDR2 SYDVKM. V lost 6 bases and J 0 bases, leaving 17 bases between the germline ends. The CDR3 spells CASSFRLGAHQETQYF. CDR3 in DNA: TGTGCCAGCAGCTTCCGGTTGGGAGCCCACCAAGAGACCCAGTACTTC.

The chain joins TRBV9 to TRBJ2-3; 7 bases align to TRBD1. CDR1 is SGDLS, CDR2 YYNGEE, per germline. V gave up 4 bases and J gave up 4 bases; unmatched junction bases: 6. The CDR3 totals 14 residues. In nucleotides, the CDR3 is TGTGCCAGCAGCATAAAGACAGGGTCAGATACGCAGTATTTT. Translation: CASSIKTGSDTQYF.

This chain connects TRBV7-9 to TRBJ2-4; weak D call: TRBD2 (6 bases). V dropped 4 bases and J dropped 8 bases, with 15 bases sitting between them. The CDR3 covers 14 residues. The V gene's germline CDR1 is SEHNR and CDR2 FQNEAQ (reference sequence). As DNA, the CDR3 is TGTGCCAGCAGCTCCTCGGAGGGCGGAGACATTCAGTACTTC. Protein sequence: CASSSSEGGDIQYF.

This chain connects TRBV6-5 to TRBJ2-7; tentative D call: TRBD2 (5 bases). The CDR3 consists of 14 residues. Germline CDR1 and CDR2: MNHEY and SVGAGI. The V and J ends lost 2 bases and 3 bases respectively, with 11 bases between them. In nucleotides, the CDR3 is TGTGCCAGCAGTTACGCCCTAGCCGGCTACGAGCAGTACTTC. As protein: CASSYALAGYEQYF.

This clonotype was detected once. The CDR3 nucleotides are TGTGCCAGCAGCAAACGTACTAGTGCTAGCACAGATACGCAGTATTTT. It translates to CASSKRTSASTDTQYF. The chain joins TRBV7-9 to TRBJ2-3; D perhaps matches TRBD2 (5 bases). Trimming left V 5 bases short and J 0 bases short, with 15 bases between. CDR1 and CDR2 from the germline V gene are SEHNR and FQNEAQ (reference sequence). CDR3 length equals 16 residues.

This clonotype has a single count. V and J are TRBV27 and TRBJ1-2; a weak D match, TRBD1 (5 bases). The CDR3 consists of 13 residues. The V end lost 7 bases, the J end lost 6 bases, and 15 bases lay between the germline ends. Germline CDR1 MNHEY, CDR2 SMNVEV (reference sequence). The CDR3 sequence: CASTSGRGDGYTF. The CDR3 bases are TGTGCCAGCACCTCGGGGCGCGGGGATGGCTACACCTTC.

The genes are TRBV28 and TRBJ1-5; D perhaps matches TRBD1 (5 bases). Trimming took off 1 base at V and 0 bases at J, with 13 bases between the two ends. The CDR3 is 17 amino acids. Germline CDR1 reads MDHEN; CDR2 reads SYDVKM. CDR3 loop: CASSLSRDPYSNQPQHF. The CDR3 DNA reads TGTGCCAGCAGTTTATCCCGGGACCCTTATAGCAATCAGCCCCAGCATTTT.

CDR3 bases: TGTGCCAGCAGCTTATCGGCCCGCTATGGCTACACCTTC. It codes for CASSLSARYGYTF. The chain is built from TRBV7-9 and TRBJ1-2; D unclear. Trimming left V 2 bases short and J 4 bases short, with 8 bases between. Per the germline V gene, CDR1 is SEHNR and CDR2 is FQNEAQ (reference sequence). This CDR3 spans 13 amino acids.

The chain has TRBV10-3 and TRBJ1-1, with TRBD1 matching over 7 bases. V shed 4 bases and J 1 base; nucleotides not matched to a gene: 0. CDR1 and CDR2 (germline): ENHRY, SYGVKD. The CDR3 length is 13 residues. CDR3 protein: CAISGQGNTEAFF. In nucleotides, the CDR3 is TGTGCCATCAGTGGACAGGGGAACACTGAAGCTTTCTTT.

The gene calls are TRBV7-9 and TRBJ2-1; 8 bases align to TRBD2. V lost 1 base and J lost 2; bases outside the gene matches: 10. This CDR3 comprises 18 residues. Germline assignment: CDR1 SEHNR and CDR2 FQNEAQ (reference sequence). The CDR3 is CASSLGGGAGGPYNEQFF. The CDR3 coding sequence is TGTGCCAGCAGCTTAGGGGGAGGGGCGGGAGGCCCCTACAATGAGCAGTTCTTC. Together with reference TRBV7-9 and TRBJ2-1, the CDR3 gives the full variable domain: DTGVSQNPRHKITKRGQNVTFRCDPISEHNRLYWYRQTLGQGPEFLTYFQNEAQLEKSRLLSDRFSAERPKGSFSTLEIQRTEQGDSAMYLCASSLGGGAGGPYNEQFFGPGTRLTVL.

V and J are TRBV20-1 and TRBJ2-2; maybe TRBD2 (6 bases). The V gene's germline CDR1 is DFQATT and CDR2 SNEGSKA (reference sequence). V was pared by 7 bases and J by 1 base, with 10 bases between. The CDR3 sequence is 13 residues long. CDR3: CSGGLKNTGELFF. CDR3 nucleotide sequence: TGCAGTGGGGGACTTAAGAACACCGGGGAGCTGTTTTTT.

The gene calls are TRBV14 and TRBJ1-1, with D unclear. V lost 4 bases, J lost 11 bases, and 14 bases lay in between. The germline gives CDR1 SGHDN, CDR2 FVKESK. CDR3 length: 12 amino acids. DNA of the CDR3: TGTGCCAGCAGCCCCGGTCTTATTCAGGCTTTCTTT. Amino acids: CASSPGLIQAFF.

The chain joins TRBV18 to TRBJ2-7, with TRBD2 matching 12 bases. CDR1 and CDR2 (germline): KGHSH, LQKENI. Trimming removed 1 base from V and 6 bases from J; junction bases left unmatched: 7. The CDR3 contains 16 residues. The CDR3 is CASSPRASGRAGEQYF. CDR3 DNA: TGTGCCAGCTCACCACGAGCTAGCGGGAGGGCAGGCGAGCAGTACTTC.

The rearrangement links TRBV27 to TRBJ2-3; 9 positions agree with TRBD2. In germline, CDR1 is MNHEY, CDR2 SMNVEV (reference sequence). The CDR3 length is 14 residues. After removal of 3 bases from V and 5 bases from J, the junction contained 3 bases not matched to a gene. In DNA, the CDR3 is TGTGCCAGCAGTTTTGAACTAGCGGGAGATACGCAGTATTTT. This sequence encodes CASSFELAGDTQYF.

This chain links TRBV3-1 with TRBJ2-3, with 7 bases fitting TRBD2. Germline CDR1 is LGHDT and CDR2 is YNNKEL (reference sequence). The V segment lost 0 bases and the J segment 4 bases; nucleotides outside the gene matches: 10. CDR3 length equals 17 residues. CDR3 protein: CASSQDFGEGLSDTQYF. CDR3 sequence (DNA): TGTGCCAGCAGCCAAGATTTCGGGGAGGGCCTCTCAGATACGCAGTATTTT.

Notes on this clonotype: Germline is not matched at one junction end, which may reflect a read error. V is TRBV7-2 and J is TRBJ2-7, with D unclear. In germline, CDR1 is SGHTA, CDR2 FQGNSA. The CDR3 spans 15 residues. The CDR3 region has the DNA TGTGCCAGCAGCTTAGGATTAGTATTCTCCCACGAGCAGTACTTC. Translated, it gives CASSLGLVFSHEQYF.

Note on this clonotype: One end of the junction varies from germline; a read error may be responsible. The V call is TRBV5-1, the J call TRBJ2-5; weak D call: TRBD1 (6 bases). This CDR3 spans 12 amino acids. Per the germline V gene, CDR1 is SGHRS and CDR2 is YFSETQ. This CDR3 reads CASRLGQEAQYF. For the CDR3, the DNA is TGCGCCAGCAGACTGGGACAAGAGGCCCAGTACTTC.

In DNA, the CDR3 is TGTGCCAGCAGCTTAACCACAGGCCCTAGGAATGAGCAGTTCTTC. The encoded protein is CASSLTTGPRNEQFF. The chain links TRBV11-2 to TRBJ2-1, with D perhaps matching TRBD1 (5 bases). Germline V gene lookup returns CDR1 SGHAT and CDR2 FQNNGV. CDR3 length: 15 amino acids. V lost 2 bases to trimming and J lost 7 bases, with 15 bases between them.

The CDR3 sequence: CASSSRQGADEQFF. CDR3 in DNA: TGTGCCAGCAGCTCCCGACAGGGGGCGGATGAGCAGTTCTTC. The chain couples TRBV7-9 to TRBJ2-1, with 10 bases matching TRBD1. Germline V gene data show CDR1 as SEHNR and CDR2 as FQNEAQ (reference sequence). Trimming took 4 bases from V and 8 from J; bases not matched to a gene: 5. This CDR3 region has 14 residues.